This T cell receptor beta chain was sequenced for a study of shared clonotypes between healthy human individuals. Trimming removed 1 base at V and 9 bases at J, with 7 bases between. This CDR3 comprises 12 residues. Germline CDR1 SEHNR, CDR2 FQNEAQ (reference sequence). Clones were sequenced by immunoSEQ multiplex PCR, and TCRdb holds only the in-frame ones, with some missing. This sample has about 1.5 million clones, with around 98% found just once. The TCR sequence derives from a man under 40 in good health. This chain connects TRBV7-9 to TRBJ1-3; D call uncertain. The sample consisted of naive CD4+ T cells sorted from blood. Subset denoted: CD45RA+ positively selected. The CDR3 bases are TGTGCCAGCAGCTTAGGAGGCACCACCATATATTTT. Its translation is CASSLGGTTIYF.